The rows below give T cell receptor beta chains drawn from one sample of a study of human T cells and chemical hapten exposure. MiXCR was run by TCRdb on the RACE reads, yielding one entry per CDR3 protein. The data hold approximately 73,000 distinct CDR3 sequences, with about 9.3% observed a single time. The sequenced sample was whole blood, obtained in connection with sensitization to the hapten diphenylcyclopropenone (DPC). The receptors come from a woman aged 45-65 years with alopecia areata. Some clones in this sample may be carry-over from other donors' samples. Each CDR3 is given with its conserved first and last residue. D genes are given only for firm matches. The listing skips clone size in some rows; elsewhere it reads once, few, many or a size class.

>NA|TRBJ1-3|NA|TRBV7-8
CASSLMGALVGNTIYF
TGTGCCAGCAGCTTAATGGGGGCTCTTGTAGGAAACACCATATATTTT
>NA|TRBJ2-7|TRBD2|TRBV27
CASSLVVAGDEQYF
TGTGCCAGCAGTTTAGTAGTAGCGGGCGACGAGCAGTACTTC
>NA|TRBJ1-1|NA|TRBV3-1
CASSLTPLRDGTEAFF
TGTGCCAGCAGCTTAACCCCCCTTCGGGACGGCACTGAAGCTTTCTTT
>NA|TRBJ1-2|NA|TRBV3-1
CASSPLPGHGYTF
TGTGCCAGCAGCCCCCTTCCAGGGCATGGCTACACCTTC
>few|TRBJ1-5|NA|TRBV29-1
CSVEVGKTQHF
TGCAGCGTTGAAGTTGGAAAGACTCAGCATTTT
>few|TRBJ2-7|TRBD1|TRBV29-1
CSVETGERWEQYF
TGCAGCGTAGAGACAGGGGAGAGGTGGGAGCAGTACTTC
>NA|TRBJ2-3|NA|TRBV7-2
CASSLGLFTDTQYF
TGTGCCAGCAGCTTAGGACTTTTCACAGATACGCAGTATTTT
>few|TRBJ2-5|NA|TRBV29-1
CSVGPQETQYF
TGCAGCGTCGGACCCCAAGAGACCCAGTACTTC
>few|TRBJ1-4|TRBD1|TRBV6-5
CASSYGGRGRTNEKLFF
TGTGCCAGCAGTTACGGGGGCAGGGGGCGGACTAATGAAAAACTGTTTTTT
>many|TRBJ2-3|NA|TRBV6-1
CASSEAASTQYF
TGTGCCAGCAGTGAAGCGGCTAGTACGCAGTATTTT
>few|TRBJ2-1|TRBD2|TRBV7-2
CASSLLASGRNNEQFF
TGTGCCAGCAGCTTACTCGCTAGCGGGCGAAACAATGAGCAGTTCTTC
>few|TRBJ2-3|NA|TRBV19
CASSILPDSTDTQYF
TGTGCCAGTAGTATCCTCCCGGACAGCACAGATACGCAGTATTTT
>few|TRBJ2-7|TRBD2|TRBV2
CASRPNSGPAGEQYF
TGTGCCAGCAGGCCAAATAGCGGGCCCGCCGGCGAGCAGTACTTC
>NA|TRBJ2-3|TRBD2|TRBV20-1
CSASPGGSPDTQYF
TGCAGTGCTAGTCCGGGCGGGAGTCCAGATACGCAGTATTTT
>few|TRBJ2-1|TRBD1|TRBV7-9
CASSTPGQGHNEQFF
TGTGCCAGCAGCACACCGGGACAGGGGCACAATGAGCAGTTCTTC
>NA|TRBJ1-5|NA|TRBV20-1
CSARRTGLSNQPQHF
TGCAGTGCCCGGAGGACGGGGCTTAGCAATCAGCCCCAGCATTTT
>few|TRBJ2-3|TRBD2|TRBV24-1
CATSAKAGEPDTQYF
TGTGCCACCAGTGCGAAAGCGGGAGAACCCGATACGCAGTATTTT
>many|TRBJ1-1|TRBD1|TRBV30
CAWRQGAHTEAFF
TGTGCCTGGAGACAGGGGGCGCACACTGAAGCTTTCTTT
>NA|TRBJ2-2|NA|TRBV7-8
CASLTGPNTGELFF
TGTGCCAGCTTGACGGGACCGAACACCGGGGAGCTGTTTTTT
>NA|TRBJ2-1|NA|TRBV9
CASSPGVGVYNEQFF
TGTGCCAGCAGCCCCGGCGTTGGGGTCTACAATGAGCAGTTCTTC
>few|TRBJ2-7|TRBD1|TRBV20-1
CSARDRVEQYF
TGCAGTGCTAGGGACAGGGTAGAGCAGTACTTC
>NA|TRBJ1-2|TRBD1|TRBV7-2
CASSLAIGTVDYGYTF
TGTGCCAGCAGCTTAGCGATAGGGACAGTCGACTATGGCTACACCTTC
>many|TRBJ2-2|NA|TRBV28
CASSFSGANTGELFF
TGTGCCAGCAGTTTCAGTGGGGCGAACACCGGGGAGCTGTTTTTT
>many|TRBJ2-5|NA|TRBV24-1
CATSDLTVGGETQYF
TGTGCCACCAGTGATTTGACCGTAGGCGGAGAGACCCAGTACTTC
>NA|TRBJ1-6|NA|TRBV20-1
CSAPDRSSYNSPLHF
TGCAGTGCTCCCGACAGAAGCTCCTATAATTCACCCCTCCACTTT
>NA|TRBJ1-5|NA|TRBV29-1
CSVGGGNQPQHF
TGCAGCGTTGGGGGAGGCAATCAGCCCCAGCATTTT
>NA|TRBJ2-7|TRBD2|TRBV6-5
CASRRDYREQCF
TGTGCCAGCAGGAGGGACTATCGCGAGCAGTGCTTC
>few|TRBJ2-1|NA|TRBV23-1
CASSQSAAGPYNEQFF
TGCGCCAGCAGTCAATCGGCGGCAGGCCCCTACAATGAGCAGTTCTTC
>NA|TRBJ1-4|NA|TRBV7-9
CASSPPDRSSNEKLFF
TGTGCCAGCAGCCCCCCAGACAGGTCGTCTAATGAAAAACTGTTTTTT
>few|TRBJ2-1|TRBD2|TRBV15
CATSRHPGLAGSSYNEQFF
TGTGCCACCAGCAGACACCCGGGACTAGCGGGAAGCTCCTACAATGAGCAGTTCTTC
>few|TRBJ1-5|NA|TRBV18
CASSLEQGTGQPQHF
TGTGCCAGCTCACTCGAACAGGGCACCGGTCAGCCCCAGCATTTT
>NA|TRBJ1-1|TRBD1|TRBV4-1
CASNPQGVNTEAFF
TGCGCCAGCAACCCCCAGGGGGTAAACACTGAAGCTTTCTTT
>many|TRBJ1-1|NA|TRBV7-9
CASSLDRWNTEAFF
TGTGCCAGCAGCTTAGACAGGTGGAACACTGAAGCTTTCTTT
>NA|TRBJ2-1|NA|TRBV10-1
CASSDVRGPYNEQFF
TGCGCCAGCAGTGACGTTCGGGGGCCGTACAATGAGCAGTTCTTC
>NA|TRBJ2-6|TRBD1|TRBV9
CASSVVTGKSSGANVLTF
TGTGCCAGCAGCGTAGTGACAGGGAAGAGCTCTGGGGCCAACGTCCTGACTTTC
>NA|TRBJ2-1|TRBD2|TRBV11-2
CASGKTSGEQFF
TGTGCCAGCGGAAAAACTAGCGGGGAACAGTTCTTC
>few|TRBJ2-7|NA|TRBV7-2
CASSPQGRAMGEQYF
TGTGCCAGCAGCCCCCAGGGCAGGGCCATGGGGGAGCAGTACTTC
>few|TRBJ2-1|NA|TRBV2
CASSSGTLINNEQFF
TGTGCCAGCAGCTCCGGGACCCTAATCAACAATGAGCAGTTCTTC
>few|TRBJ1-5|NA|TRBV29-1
CSASPGADQPQHF
TGCAGCGCTAGCCCCGGGGCCGATCAGCCCCAGCATTTT
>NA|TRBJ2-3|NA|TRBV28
CASSARGRKWDTQYF
TGTGCCAGCAGCGCCCGGGGCCGGAAGTGGGATACGCAGTATTTT
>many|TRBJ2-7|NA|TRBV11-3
CASSANPTVSYEQYF
TGTGCCAGCAGCGCCAATCCGACAGTCTCCTACGAGCAGTACTTC
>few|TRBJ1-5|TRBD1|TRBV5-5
CASSALTGGRQPQHF
TGTGCCAGCAGCGCCCTAACAGGGGGCAGGCAGCCCCAGCATTTT
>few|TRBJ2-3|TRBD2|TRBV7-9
CASSPASGRQYF
TGTGCCAGCAGCCCCGCTAGCGGGAGACAGTATTTT
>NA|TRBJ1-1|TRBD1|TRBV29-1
CSVDRGSIEAFF
TGCAGCGTGGACAGGGGCAGCATTGAAGCTTTCTTT
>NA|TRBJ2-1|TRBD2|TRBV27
CASSPSRGGRVHEQFF
TGTGCCAGCAGTCCTTCGCGGGGCGGGAGGGTTCATGAGCAGTTCTTC
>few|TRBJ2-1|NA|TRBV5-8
CASSFGALPSYNEQFF
TGTGCCAGCAGCTTCGGGGCCTTACCCTCCTACAATGAGCAGTTCTTC
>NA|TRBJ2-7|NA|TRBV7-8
CASPAPGYF
TGTGCCAGCCCTGCCCCAGGTTACTTC
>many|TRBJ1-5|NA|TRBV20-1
CSAIRQAWNQPQHF
TGCAGTGCTATTCGGCAGGCGTGGAATCAGCCCCAGCATTTT